This T cell receptor (beta chain) stems from a study of blood T cell repertoires in COVID-19. The germline V gene encodes CDR1 SGHRS and CDR2 YFSETQ. The CDR3 totals 12 residues. V shed 0 bases and J shed 5 bases, with 3 bases lying between them. Per the authors' pipeline: Researchers report that nucleated cell counts were estimated from reference gene primer amplification. Some clones are missing from TCRdb's copy, which holds only in-frame ones; the method was immunoSEQ multiplex PCR. V and J calls plus clone size are reproduced from that table; the DNA served to infer D and trimming. The sample has around 300,000 clones; under 90% are singletons.

This receptor was taken from a middle-aged woman who had recovered from COVID-19. The chain uses TRBV5-1 and TRBJ1-5, with D uncertain. Sequencing was done on a sample of PBMCs or T cells enriched from blood (not recorded which). In DNA form, the CDR3 reads TGCGCCAGCAGCTTGGCTGATCAGCCCCAGCATTTT. Protein: CASSLADQPQHF.